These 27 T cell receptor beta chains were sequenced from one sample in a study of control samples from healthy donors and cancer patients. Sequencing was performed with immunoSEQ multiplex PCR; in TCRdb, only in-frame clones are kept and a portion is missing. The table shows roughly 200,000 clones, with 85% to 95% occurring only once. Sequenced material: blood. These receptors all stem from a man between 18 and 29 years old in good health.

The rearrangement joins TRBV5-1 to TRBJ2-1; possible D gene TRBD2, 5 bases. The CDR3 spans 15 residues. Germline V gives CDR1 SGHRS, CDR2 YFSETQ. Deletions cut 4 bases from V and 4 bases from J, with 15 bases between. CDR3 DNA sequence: TGCGCCAGCAGCCCATCGAGGGTTGAGTACAATGAGCAGTTCTTC. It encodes CASSPSRVEYNEQFF. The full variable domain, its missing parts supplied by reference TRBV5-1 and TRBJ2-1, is KAGVTQTPRYLIKTRGQQVTLSCSPISGHRSVSWYQQTPGQGLQFLFEYFSETQRNKGNFPGRFSGRQFSNSRSEMNVSTLELGDSALYLCASSPSRVEYNEQFFGPGTRLTVL.

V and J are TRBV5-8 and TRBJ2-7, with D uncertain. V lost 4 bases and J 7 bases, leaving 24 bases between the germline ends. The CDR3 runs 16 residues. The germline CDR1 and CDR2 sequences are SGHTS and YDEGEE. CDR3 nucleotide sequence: TGTGCCAGCAGCATTAAGGGTTACCTCGGGTCTAAAGAGCAGTACTTC. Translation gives CASSIKGYLGSKEQYF.

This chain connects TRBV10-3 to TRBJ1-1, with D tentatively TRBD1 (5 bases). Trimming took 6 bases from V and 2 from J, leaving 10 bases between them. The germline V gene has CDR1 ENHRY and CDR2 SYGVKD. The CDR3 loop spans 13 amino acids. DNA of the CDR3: TGTGCCATCAGACTGGGGCAAAACACTGAAGCTTTCTTT. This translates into CAIRLGQNTEAFF.

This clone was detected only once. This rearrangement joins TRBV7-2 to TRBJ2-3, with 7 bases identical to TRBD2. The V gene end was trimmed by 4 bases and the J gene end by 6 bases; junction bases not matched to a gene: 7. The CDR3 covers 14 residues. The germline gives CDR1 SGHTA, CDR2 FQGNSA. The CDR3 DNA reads TGTGCCAGCAGCTCCTATTGGGGGGGGGATACGCAGTATTTT. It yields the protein CASSSYWGGDTQYF.

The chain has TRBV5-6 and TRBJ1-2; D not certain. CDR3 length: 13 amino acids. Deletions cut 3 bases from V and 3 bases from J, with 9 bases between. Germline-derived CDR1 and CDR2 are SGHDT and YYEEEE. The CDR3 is CASSYQTDYGYTF. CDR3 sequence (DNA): TGTGCCAGCAGCTACCAAACAGACTATGGCTACACCTTC.

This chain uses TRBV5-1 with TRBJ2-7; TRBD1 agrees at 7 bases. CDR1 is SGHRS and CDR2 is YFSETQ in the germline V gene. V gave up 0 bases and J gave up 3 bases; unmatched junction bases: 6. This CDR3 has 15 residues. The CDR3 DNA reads TGCGCCAGCAGCTTGGATCACAGGGGTTTCTACGAGCAGTACTTC. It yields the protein CASSLDHRGFYEQYF.

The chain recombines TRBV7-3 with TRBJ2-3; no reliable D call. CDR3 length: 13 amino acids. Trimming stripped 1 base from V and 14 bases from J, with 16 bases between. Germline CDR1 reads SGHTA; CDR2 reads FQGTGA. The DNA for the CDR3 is TGTGCCAGCAGCTTAAAATGGGAAGGGAAGATGTATTTT. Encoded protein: CASSLKWEGKMYF.

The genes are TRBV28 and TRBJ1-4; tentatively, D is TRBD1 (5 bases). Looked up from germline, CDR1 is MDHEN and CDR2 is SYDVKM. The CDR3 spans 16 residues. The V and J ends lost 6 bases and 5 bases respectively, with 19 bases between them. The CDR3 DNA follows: TGTGCCAGCAGCAGGCCAGGATGGGGCGAGAATGAAAAACTGTTTTTT. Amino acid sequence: CASSRPGWGENEKLFF.

This CDR3 is CASSDRAYGYTF. Written as DNA, the CDR3 is TGTGCCAGTAGTGACAGGGCCTATGGCTACACCTTC. The V call is TRBV19, the J call TRBJ1-2; 7 nucleotides align to TRBD1. J was trimmed by 4 bases and V by 5 bases; bases with no gene match: 1. The germline CDR1 and CDR2 sequences are LNHDA and SQIVND (reference sequence). The CDR3 totals 12 residues.

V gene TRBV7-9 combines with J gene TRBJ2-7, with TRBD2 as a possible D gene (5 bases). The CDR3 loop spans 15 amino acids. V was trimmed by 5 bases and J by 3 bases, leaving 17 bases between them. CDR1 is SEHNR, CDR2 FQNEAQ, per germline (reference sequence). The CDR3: CASSPPAFGNYEQYF. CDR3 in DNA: TGTGCCAGCAGCCCTCCGGCATTCGGGAACTACGAGCAGTACTTC.

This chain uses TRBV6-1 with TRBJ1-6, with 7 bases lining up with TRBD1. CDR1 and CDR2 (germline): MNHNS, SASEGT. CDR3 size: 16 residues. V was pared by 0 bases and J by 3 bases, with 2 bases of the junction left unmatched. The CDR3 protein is CASSEAGQRYNSPLHF. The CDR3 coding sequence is TGTGCCAGCAGTGAAGCGGGACAGCGCTATAATTCACCCCTCCACTTT.

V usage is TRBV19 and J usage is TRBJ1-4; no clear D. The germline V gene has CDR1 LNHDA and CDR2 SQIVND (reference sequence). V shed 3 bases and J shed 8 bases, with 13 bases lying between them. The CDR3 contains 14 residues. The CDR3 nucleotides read TGTGCCAGTAGTATCCCCGGACGGCGGGAAAAACTGTTTTTT. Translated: CASSIPGRREKLFF.

As DNA, the CDR3 is TGTGCCACCAGCAGAGATTCGTCGACACATCAGCCCCAGCATTTT. Translated: CATSRDSSTHQPQHF. J is TRBJ1-5 and V is TRBV15; D is undetermined. The V end was cut by 0 bases, the J end by 5 bases, with 11 bases between. The CDR3 is 15 residues long. Germline CDR1 reads LNHNV; CDR2 reads YYDKDF (reference sequence).

The CDR3 coding sequence is TGTGCCAGCAGTTACAACAGGGGGCCCACCTACGAGCAGTACTTC. Its protein is CASSYNRGPTYEQYF. The J gene is TRBJ2-7, the V gene TRBV6-5, with 9 bases lining up with TRBD1. The CDR3 loop spans 15 amino acids. Germline V gene lookup returns CDR1 MNHEY and CDR2 SVGAGI. After removal of 2 bases from V and 2 bases from J, the junction contained 4 bases not matched to a gene.

Written as DNA, the CDR3 is TGTGCCAGTAGCCGATTCAACGATCGAGCGGGGGCCACAGATACGCAGTATTTT. It is translated as CASSRFNDRAGATDTQYF. The chain is built from TRBV19 and TRBJ2-3, with 8 positions matching TRBD2. Trimming at V came to 6 bases and at J to 2 bases, leaving 16 bases not matched to a gene. The CDR3 covers 18 residues. Germline V gives CDR1 LNHDA, CDR2 SQIVND (reference sequence).

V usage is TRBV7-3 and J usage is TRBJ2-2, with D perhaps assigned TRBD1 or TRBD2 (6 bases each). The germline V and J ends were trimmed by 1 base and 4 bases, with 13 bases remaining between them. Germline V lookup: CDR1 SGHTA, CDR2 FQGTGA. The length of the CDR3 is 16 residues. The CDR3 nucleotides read TGTGCCAGCAGCTTAAGTATAGGGGGAGGCACCGGGGAGCTGTTTTTT. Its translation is CASSLSIGGGTGELFF.

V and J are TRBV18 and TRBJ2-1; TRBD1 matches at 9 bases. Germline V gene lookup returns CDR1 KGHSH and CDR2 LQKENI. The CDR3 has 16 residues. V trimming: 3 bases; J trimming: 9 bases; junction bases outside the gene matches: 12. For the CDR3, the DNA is TGTGCCAGCTCACCCCTTCGTCCCGGGACAGGGATTGAGCAGTTCTTC. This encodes CASSPLRPGTGIEQFF.

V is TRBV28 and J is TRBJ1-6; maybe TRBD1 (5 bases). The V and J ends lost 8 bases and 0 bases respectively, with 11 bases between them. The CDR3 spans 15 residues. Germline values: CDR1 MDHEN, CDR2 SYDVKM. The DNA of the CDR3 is TGTGCCAGCGCCGGGGGAAGCTCCTATAATTCACCCCTCCACTTT. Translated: CASAGGSSYNSPLHF. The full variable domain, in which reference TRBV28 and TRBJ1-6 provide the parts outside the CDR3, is DVKVTQSSRYLVKRTGEKVFLECVQDMDHENMFWYRQDPGLGLRLIYFSYDVKMKEKGDIPEGYSVSREKKERFSLILESASTNQTSMYLCASAGGSSYNSPLHFGNGTRLTVT.

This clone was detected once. CDR3 region: CASSQEFKKGGEQYF. The CDR3 region has the DNA TGTGCCAGCAGCCAAGAATTTAAAAAGGGCGGCGAGCAGTACTTC. The rearrangement uses TRBV3-1 (or the pseudogene TRBV3-2) and TRBJ2-7; D not certain. V dropped 0 bases and J dropped 6 bases, with 15 bases sitting between them. Looked up from germline, CDR1 is LGHDT and CDR2 is YNNKEL (reference sequence). This CDR3 spans 15 amino acids.

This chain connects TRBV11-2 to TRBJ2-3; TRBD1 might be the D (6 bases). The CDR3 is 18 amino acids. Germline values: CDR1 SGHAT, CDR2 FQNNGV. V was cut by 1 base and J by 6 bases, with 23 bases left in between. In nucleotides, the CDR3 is TGTGCCAGCAGCTTAGCGGCAGGGGATACGGTTCTTACGGATACGCAGTATTTT. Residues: CASSLAAGDTVLTDTQYF.

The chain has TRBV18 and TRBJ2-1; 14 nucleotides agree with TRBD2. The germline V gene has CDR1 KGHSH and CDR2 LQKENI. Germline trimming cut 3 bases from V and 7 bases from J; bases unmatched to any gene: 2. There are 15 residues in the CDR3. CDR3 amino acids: CASSPGLAGANEQFF. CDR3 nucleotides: TGTGCCAGCTCACCGGGACTAGCGGGGGCGAATGAGCAGTTCTTC.

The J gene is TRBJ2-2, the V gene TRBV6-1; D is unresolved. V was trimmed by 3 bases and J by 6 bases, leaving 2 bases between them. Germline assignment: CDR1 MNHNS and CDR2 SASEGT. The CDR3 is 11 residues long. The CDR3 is CASSDPGELFF. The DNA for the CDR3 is TGTGCCAGCAGTGATCCCGGGGAGCTGTTTTTT.

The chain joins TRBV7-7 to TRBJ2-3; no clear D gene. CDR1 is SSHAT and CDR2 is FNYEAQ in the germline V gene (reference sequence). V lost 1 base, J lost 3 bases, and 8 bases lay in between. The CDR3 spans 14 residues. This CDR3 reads CASSLGGVTDTQYF. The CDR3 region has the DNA TGTGCCAGCAGCTTAGGAGGAGTAACAGATACGCAGTATTTT.

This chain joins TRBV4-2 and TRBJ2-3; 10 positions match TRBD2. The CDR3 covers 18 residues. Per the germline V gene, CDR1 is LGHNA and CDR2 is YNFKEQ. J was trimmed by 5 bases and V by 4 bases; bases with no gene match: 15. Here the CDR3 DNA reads TGTGCCAGCAGCCCGTCACCATCGAGCGGGGGGGCGGTAGATACGCAGTATTTT. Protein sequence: CASSPSPSSGGAVDTQYF.

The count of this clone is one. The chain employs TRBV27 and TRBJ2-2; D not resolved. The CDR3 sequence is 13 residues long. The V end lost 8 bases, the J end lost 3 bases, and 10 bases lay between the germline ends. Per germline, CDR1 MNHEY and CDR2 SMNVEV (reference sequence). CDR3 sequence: CASLHSDTGELFF. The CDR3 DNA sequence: TGTGCCAGCCTCCACTCCGACACCGGGGAGCTGTTTTTT.

The CDR3 bases are TGTGCCAGCAGGGCTGACAGGGGGGCGAACATTCAGTACTTC. Residues: CASRADRGANIQYF. The chain uses TRBV6-5 and TRBJ2-4, with 9 bases aligning to TRBD1. The germline V gene has CDR1 MNHEY and CDR2 SVGAGI. Trimming at V came to 6 bases and at J to 7 bases, leaving 7 bases not matched to a gene. The CDR3 runs to 14 residues.

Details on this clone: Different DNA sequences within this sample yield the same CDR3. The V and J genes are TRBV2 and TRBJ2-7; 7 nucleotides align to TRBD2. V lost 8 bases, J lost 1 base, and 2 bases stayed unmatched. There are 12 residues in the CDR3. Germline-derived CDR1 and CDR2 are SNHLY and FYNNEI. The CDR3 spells CASGGGSYEQYF. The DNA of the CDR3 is TGTGCCAGCGGGGGGGGTTCCTACGAGCAGTACTTC.